This TCR beta chain was retrieved from a study of human T cells and chemical hapten exposure. Whole-study findings and limits: Large CDR3 similarity clusters arose significantly more often from expanded TCRs than from controls. PT1 expanded TCR numbers tracked positively with patch test score.

The study's library attached unique molecular identifiers to single cDNA molecules. One entry per CDR3 protein, called by TCRdb with MiXCR from the RACE reads. The repertoire holds more than 150,000 distinct CDR3 sequences, with around 30% as singletons. Time point described: pre-sensitization, week 0. The sample's treatment: therapeutic diphenylcyclopropenone sensitization with weekly scalp DPC. Before extraction, the whole blood was not fractionated, and total RNA was taken from it. Trimming removed 10 bases at V and 3 bases at J, with 12 bases between. CDR1 MNHNS and CDR2 SASEGT come from the germline V gene. This CDR3 has 12 residues. This clonotype was observed a few times. Its antigen remains unidentified.

The TCR originated in a woman aged 25 to 39 with alopecia areata. Some clones in this sample may be carry-over from other donors' samples. The material sequenced was whole blood, taken in connection with sensitization to the hapten diphenylcyclopropenone (DPC). V usage is TRBV6-1 and J usage is TRBJ1-1; no firm D call. The CDR3 protein is CAISRVDTEAFF. DNA of the CDR3: TGTGCCATTTCGAGGGTGGACACTGAAGCTTTCTTT.